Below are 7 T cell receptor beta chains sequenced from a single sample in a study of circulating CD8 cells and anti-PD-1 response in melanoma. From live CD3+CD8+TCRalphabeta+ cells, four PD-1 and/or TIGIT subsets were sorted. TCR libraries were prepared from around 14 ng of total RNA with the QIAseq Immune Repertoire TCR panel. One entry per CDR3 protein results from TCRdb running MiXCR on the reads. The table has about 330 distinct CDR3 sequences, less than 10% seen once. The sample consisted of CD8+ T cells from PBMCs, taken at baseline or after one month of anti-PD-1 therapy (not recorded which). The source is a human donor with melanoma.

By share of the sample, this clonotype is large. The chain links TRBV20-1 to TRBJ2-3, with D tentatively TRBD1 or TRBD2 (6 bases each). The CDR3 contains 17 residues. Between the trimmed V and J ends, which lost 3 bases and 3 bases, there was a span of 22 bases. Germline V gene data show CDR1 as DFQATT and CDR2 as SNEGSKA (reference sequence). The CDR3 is CSARGEGGHVGTDTQYF. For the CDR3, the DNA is TGCAGTGCTAGGGGAGAAGGGGGGCACGTTGGGACAGATACGCAGTATTTT.

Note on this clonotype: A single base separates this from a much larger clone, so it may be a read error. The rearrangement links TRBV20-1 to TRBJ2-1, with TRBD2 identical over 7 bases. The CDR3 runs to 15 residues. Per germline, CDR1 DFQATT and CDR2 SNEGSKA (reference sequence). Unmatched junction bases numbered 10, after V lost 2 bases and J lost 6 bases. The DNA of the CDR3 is TGCAGTGCTAGAAATCAAGGACTAGATATCAATGAGCAGTTCTTC. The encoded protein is CSARNQGLDINEQFF.

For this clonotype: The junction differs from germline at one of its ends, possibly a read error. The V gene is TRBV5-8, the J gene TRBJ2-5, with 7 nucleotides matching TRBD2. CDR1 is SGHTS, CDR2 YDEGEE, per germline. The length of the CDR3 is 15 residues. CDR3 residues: CAGSLGREGAETQYF. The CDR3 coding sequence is TGTGCCGGCAGCCTGGGCAGGGAGGGAGCGGAGACCCAGTACTTC.

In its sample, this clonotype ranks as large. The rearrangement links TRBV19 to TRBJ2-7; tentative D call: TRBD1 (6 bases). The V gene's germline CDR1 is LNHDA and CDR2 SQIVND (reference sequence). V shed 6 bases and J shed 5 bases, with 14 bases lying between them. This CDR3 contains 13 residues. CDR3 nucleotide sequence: TGTGCCAGTAGCCCCCGGACAGACCACGAGCAGTACTTC. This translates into CASSPRTDHEQYF.

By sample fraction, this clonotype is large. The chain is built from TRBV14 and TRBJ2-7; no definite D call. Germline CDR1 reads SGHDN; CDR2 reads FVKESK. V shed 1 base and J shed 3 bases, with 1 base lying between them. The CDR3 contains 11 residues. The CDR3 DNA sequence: TGTGCCAGCAGCCAAGGCTACGAGCAGTACTTC. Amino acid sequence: CASSQGYEQYF.

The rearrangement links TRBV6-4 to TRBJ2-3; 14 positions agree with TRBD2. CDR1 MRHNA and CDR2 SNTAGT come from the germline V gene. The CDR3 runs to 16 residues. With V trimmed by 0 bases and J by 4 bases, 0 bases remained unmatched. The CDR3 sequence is CASSDSTSGGADTQYF. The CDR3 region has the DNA TGTGCCAGCAGTGACTCGACTAGCGGGGGGGCAGATACGCAGTATTTT.

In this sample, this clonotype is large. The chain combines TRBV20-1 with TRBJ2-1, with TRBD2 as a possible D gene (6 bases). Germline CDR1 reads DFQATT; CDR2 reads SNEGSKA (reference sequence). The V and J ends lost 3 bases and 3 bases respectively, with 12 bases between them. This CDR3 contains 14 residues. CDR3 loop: CSASDGGDYNEQFF. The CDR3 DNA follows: TGCAGTGCTAGTGACGGCGGGGACTACAATGAGCAGTTCTTC.